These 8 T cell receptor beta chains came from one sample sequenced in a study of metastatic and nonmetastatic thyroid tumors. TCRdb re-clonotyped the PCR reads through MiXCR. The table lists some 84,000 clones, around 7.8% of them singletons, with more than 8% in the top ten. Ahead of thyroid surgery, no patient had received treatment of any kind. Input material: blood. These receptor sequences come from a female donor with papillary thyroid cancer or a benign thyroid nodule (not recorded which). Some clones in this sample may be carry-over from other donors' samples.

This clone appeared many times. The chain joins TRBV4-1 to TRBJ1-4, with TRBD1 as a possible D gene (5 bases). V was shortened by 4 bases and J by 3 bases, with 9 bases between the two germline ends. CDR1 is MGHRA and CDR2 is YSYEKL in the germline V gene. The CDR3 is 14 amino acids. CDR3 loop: CASSRLGANEKLFF. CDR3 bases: TGCGCCAGCAGCCGTCTAGGGGCTAATGAAAAACTGTTTTTT.

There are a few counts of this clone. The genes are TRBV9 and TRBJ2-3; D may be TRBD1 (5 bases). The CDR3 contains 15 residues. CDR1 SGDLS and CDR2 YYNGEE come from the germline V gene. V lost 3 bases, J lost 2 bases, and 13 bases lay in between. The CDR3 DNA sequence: TGTGCCAGCAGCGCACACAGACAGTACACAGATACGCAGTATTTT. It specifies CASSAHRQYTDTQYF.

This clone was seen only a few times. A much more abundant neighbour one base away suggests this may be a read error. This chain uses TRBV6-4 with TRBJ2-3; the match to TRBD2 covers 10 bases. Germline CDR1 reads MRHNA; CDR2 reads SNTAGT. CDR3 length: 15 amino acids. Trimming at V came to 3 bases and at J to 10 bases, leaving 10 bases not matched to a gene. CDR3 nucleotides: TGTGCCAGCAGTGAAAGCGGGGGGGACGCCTTTGCGCAGTATTTT. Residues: CASSESGGDAFAQYF.

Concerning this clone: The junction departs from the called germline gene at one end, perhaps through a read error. Here the CDR3 reads CANSLQIQGAKNIQYF. The DNA of the CDR3 is TGCGCCAACAGCCTCCAAATTCAAGGAGCCAAAAACATTCAGTACTTC. The genes are TRBV5-1 and TRBJ2-4; D is undetermined. CDR1 and CDR2 (germline): SGHRS, YFSETQ. There are 16 residues in the CDR3.

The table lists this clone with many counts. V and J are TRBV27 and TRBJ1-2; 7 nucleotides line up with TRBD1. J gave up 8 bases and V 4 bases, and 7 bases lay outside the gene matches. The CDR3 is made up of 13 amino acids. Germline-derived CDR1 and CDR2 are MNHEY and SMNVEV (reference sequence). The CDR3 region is CASSSTGSLGYTF. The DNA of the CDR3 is TGTGCCAGCAGTTCGACAGGGTCCTTGGGCTACACCTTC.

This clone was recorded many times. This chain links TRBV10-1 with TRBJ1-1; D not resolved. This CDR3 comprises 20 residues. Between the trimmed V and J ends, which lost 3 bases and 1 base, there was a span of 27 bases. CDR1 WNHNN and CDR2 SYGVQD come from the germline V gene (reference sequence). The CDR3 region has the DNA TGCGCCAGCAGTGAAGGTTTTGGTCAGGACGCTTGGGTTAGGAACACTGAAGCTTTCTTT. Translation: CASSEGFGQDAWVRNTEAFF.

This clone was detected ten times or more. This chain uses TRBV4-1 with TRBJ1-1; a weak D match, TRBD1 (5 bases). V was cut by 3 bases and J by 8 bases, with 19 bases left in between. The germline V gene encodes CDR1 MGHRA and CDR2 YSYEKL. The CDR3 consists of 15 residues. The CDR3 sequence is CASSHGRDGGLEAFF. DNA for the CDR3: TGCGCCAGCAGCCACGGCCGGGACGGCGGATTAGAAGCTTTCTTT.

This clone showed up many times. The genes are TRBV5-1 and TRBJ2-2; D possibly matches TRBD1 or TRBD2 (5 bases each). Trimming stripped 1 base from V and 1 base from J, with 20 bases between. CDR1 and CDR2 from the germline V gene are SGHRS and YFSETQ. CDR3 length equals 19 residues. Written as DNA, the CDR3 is TGCGCCAGCAGCTTGTTGAGTCCGACCGGGACCCAGAACACCGGGGAGCTGTTTTTT. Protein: CASSLLSPTGTQNTGELFF.